A selection of T cell receptor beta chains follows, all from one sample in a study of shared clonotypes between healthy human individuals. The table came from immunoSEQ multiplex PCR; TCRdb's copy has only in-frame clones and leaves some out. The sample holds about 2,100,000 clones; 93% are singletons and the top ten take about 1.5%. Source material: naive CD8+ T cells from PBMCs. The receptors stem from a man aged 18-30 years in good health. Some clones in this sample may be carry-over from other donors' samples. Each CDR3 is given with its conserved first and last residue. A D gene is named only where the DNA matches it firmly. Size is stated for part of the rows, as once, few or many counts, or as a class when the clone is expanded.

D gene	V gene	clone size	J gene	CDR3 protein	CDR3 DNA
.	TRBV28	.	TRBJ2-1	CASSSTSSGSYNEQFF	TGTGCCAGCAGTTCAACTAGTTCTGGGTCCTACAATGAGCAGTTCTTC
.	TRBV9	.	TRBJ1-3	CASSIAGGAGNTIYF	TGTGCCAGCAGCATCGCGGGGGGCGCAGGAAACACCATATATTTT
.	TRBV27	.	TRBJ1-1	CASSQMSTGGTEAFF	TGTGCCAGCAGTCAGATGAGTACGGGGGGAACTGAAGCTTTCTTT
.	TRBV29-1	.	TRBJ1-1	CSVMEGSNTEAFF	TGCAGCGTTATGGAGGGATCAAACACTGAAGCTTTCTTT
TRBD1	TRBV7-7	.	TRBJ2-1	CASSATGNNEQFF	TGTGCCAGCAGCGCGACAGGGAACAATGAGCAGTTCTTC
.	TRBV7-9	.	TRBJ2-7	CASSNFRYEQYF	TGTGCCAGCAGCAACTTCCGGTACGAGCAGTACTTC
.	TRBV27	.	TRBJ1-5	CASSLSAGEGDQPQHF	TGTGCCAGCAGTTTATCGGCAGGGGAAGGAGATCAGCCCCAGCATTTT
TRBD2	TRBV2	.	TRBJ2-3	CASSEMSSGRDTQYF	TGTGCCAGCAGTGAAATGTCTAGCGGGAGAGATACGCAGTATTTT
.	TRBV6-1	once	TRBJ2-2	CASSEDPGAFGELFF	TGTGCCAGCAGTGAAGATCCAGGGGCGTTTGGGGAGCTGTTTTTT
TRBD2	TRBV9	.	TRBJ2-7	CASSPTPGLAHEQYF	TGTGCCAGCAGCCCAACGCCGGGACTAGCGCACGAGCAGTACTTC
TRBD2	TRBV7-9	.	TRBJ2-1	CASSFGGGYNEQFF	TGTGCCAGCAGCTTCGGCGGGGGTTACAATGAGCAGTTCTTC
TRBD2	TRBV15	.	TRBJ2-1	CATGPSGSSHEQFF	TGTGCCACTGGTCCTAGCGGGAGTAGCCATGAGCAGTTCTTC
.	TRBV6-1	.	TRBJ2-7	CASRGALSSYEQYF	TGTGCCAGCAGAGGGGCGCTGTCCTCCTACGAGCAGTACTTC
TRBD1	TRBV7-2	.	TRBJ2-7	CASSLRLGTGDLGTYEQYF	TGTGCCAGCAGCTTACGCCTCGGGACAGGCGATTTGGGAACCTACGAGCAGTACTTC
.	TRBV28	.	TRBJ1-2	CASSPRGWPTSFYGYTF	TGTGCCAGCAGTCCCCGGGGTTGGCCAACTTCCTTCTATGGCTACACCTTC
.	TRBV19	.	TRBJ1-2	CASSFTGTVSYGYTF	TGTGCCAGTAGTTTTACCGGGACCGTATCCTATGGCTACACCTTC
TRBD1	TRBV7-9	.	TRBJ1-4	CASSLGTGASENEKLFF	TGTGCCAGCAGCTTAGGGACAGGGGCCTCGGAGAATGAAAAACTGTTTTTT
.	TRBV4-2	.	TRBJ2-7	CASSPGTAHSSSYEQYF	TGTGCCAGCAGCCCGGGGACGGCACACTCGAGCTCCTACGAGCAGTACTTC
.	TRBV19	.	TRBJ2-1	CASSPNGADEQFF	TGTGCCAGTAGTCCAAATGGTGCGGATGAGCAGTTCTTC
TRBD2	TRBV5-4	.	TRBJ2-2	CASSLGAGGNTGELFF	TGTGCCAGCAGCTTGGGAGCGGGAGGGAACACCGGGGAGCTGTTTTTT
.	TRBV11-2	.	TRBJ2-5	CASSLDLAVQETQYF	TGTGCCAGCAGCTTAGATTTGGCGGTCCAAGAGACCCAGTACTTC
.	TRBV9	.	TRBJ2-1	CASSGPLNEQFF	TGTGCCAGCAGCGGCCCCCTGAACGAGCAGTTCTTC
.	TRBV10-1	.	TRBJ1-3	CASSADGPTISGNTIYF	TGCGCCAGCAGTGCCGACGGGCCGACGATCTCTGGAAACACCATATATTTT
.	TRBV10-3	.	TRBJ2-7	CAISENRDEQYF	TGTGCCATCAGTGAGAACAGGGACGAGCAGTACTTC
TRBD1	TRBV15	.	TRBJ1-2	CATSSSGGANYGYTF	TGTGCCACCAGCAGCTCAGGGGGAGCTAACTATGGCTACACCTTC
TRBD2	TRBV7-6	.	TRBJ2-7	CASSFKREVTYEQYF	TGTGCCAGCAGCTTCAAGCGGGAGGTGACCTACGAGCAGTACTTC
TRBD2	TRBV7-9	.	TRBJ2-1	CAMREGSRNEQFF	TGTGCCATGCGGGAGGGCTCGAGGAATGAGCAGTTCTTC
.	TRBV9	.	TRBJ2-5	CASSVLGGKETQYF	TGTGCCAGCAGCGTATTGGGTGGAAAAGAGACCCAGTACTTC
.	TRBV11-2	.	TRBJ1-6	CASSAGPLEGNSPLHF	TGTGCCAGCAGCGCGGGGCCCCTAGAGGGGAATTCACCCCTCCACTTT